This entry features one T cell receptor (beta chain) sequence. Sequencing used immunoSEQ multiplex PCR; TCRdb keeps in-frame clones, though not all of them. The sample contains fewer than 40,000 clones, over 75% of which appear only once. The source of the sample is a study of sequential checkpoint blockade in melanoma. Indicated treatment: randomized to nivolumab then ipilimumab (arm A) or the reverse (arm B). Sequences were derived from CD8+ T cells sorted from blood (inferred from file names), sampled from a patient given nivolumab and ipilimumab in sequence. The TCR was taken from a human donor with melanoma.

In DNA, the CDR3 is TGTGCCAGCAATCTAATAGCGAATTCCTACAATGAGCAGTTCTTC. The encoded protein is CASNLIANSYNEQFF. The V call is TRBV27, the J call TRBJ2-1; TRBD2 is a possible D gene (5 bases). V was clipped by 7 bases and J by 1 base, with 14 bases between them. CDR3 length: 15 residues. The germline CDR1 and CDR2 sequences are MNHEY and SMNVEV (reference sequence).